This TCR beta chain was captured in a study of circulating CD8 cells and anti-PD-1 response in melanoma. Study context: Every 2 weeks, patients got 3 mg/kg nivolumab intravenously. About 45% of the 13 patients had prior targeted therapy or immunotherapy; seven did not.

Sample share makes this clonotype medium-sized. What it binds is unknown. Study results and limitations: Experiments were generally run without replicates.

Each library started from roughly 16 ng of total RNA using the QIAseq Immune Repertoire TCR panel. Via MiXCR, TCRdb re-called the reads, giving one row per CDR3 protein. The sample consists of approximately 540 distinct CDR3 sequences, about a tenth of them appearing once. From live CD3+CD8+TCRalphabeta+ cells, four PD-1 and/or TIGIT subsets were sorted. CDR3 length equals 13 residues. The V and J ends lost 4 bases and 3 bases respectively, with 9 bases between them. Sequenced material: CD8+ T cells from PBMCs, taken at baseline or after one month of anti-PD-1 therapy (not recorded which). The gene calls are TRBV12-3 or TRBV12-4 and TRBJ1-1; D is unclear. The source of this sequence is a human donor with melanoma. The CDR3 nucleotides are TGTGCCAGCAGTTCCCGGTCTGACACTGAAGCTTTCTTT. Translation: CASSSRSDTEAFF.